These 7 T cell receptor beta chains originate from one sample sequenced in a study of blood T cell repertoires in COVID-19. Repertoires were generated with immunoSEQ multiplex PCR, while TCRdb's copy carries only in-frame clones and drops some. Counted here are roughly 36,000 clones, about 87% occurring once; the ten biggest clones make up roughly 9.1%. Sequencing was carried out using peripheral blood. The receptors stem from an elderly man with active COVID-19.

The gene calls are TRBV18 and TRBJ2-1, with D possibly matching TRBD2 (6 bases). V lost 3 bases, J lost 6 bases, and 15 bases lay in between. CDR1 and CDR2 from the germline V gene are KGHSH and LQKENI. The CDR3 runs 15 residues. CDR3 DNA: TGTGCCAGCTCACCTAGGGGACTGGAAAGCAATGAGCAGTTCTTC. It yields the protein CASSPRGLESNEQFF.

The chain couples TRBV28 to TRBJ1-3, with D perhaps matching TRBD1 (6 bases). The CDR3 sequence is 14 residues long. Trimming cost V 3 bases and J 2 bases, with 8 bases left between them. Germline CDR1 and CDR2: MDHEN and SYDVKM. The CDR3 region is CASSFTGTGNTIYF. The CDR3, as DNA: TGTGCCAGCAGTTTTACAGGGACTGGAAACACCATATATTTT.

The chain has TRBV6-5 and TRBJ1-2; tentatively, D is TRBD1 (6 bases). Germline-derived CDR1 and CDR2 are MNHEY and SVGAGI. The V end was cut by 2 bases, the J end by 8 bases, with 15 bases between. The CDR3 spans 14 residues. The CDR3: CASSYGVGALGYTF. In nucleotides, the CDR3 is TGTGCCAGCAGTTACGGGGTGGGGGCTTTAGGCTACACCTTC.

The chain couples TRBV28 to TRBJ2-2; 10 bases fit TRBD1. Germline V gives CDR1 MDHEN, CDR2 SYDVKM. This CDR3 is 18 amino acids long. The trim removed 4 bases at V and 6 bases at J, leaving 14 bases unmatched. CDR3 residues: CASSYVSGQGHTPGELFF. Written as DNA, the CDR3 is TGTGCCAGCAGTTACGTATCGGGACAGGGGCATACACCCGGGGAGCTGTTTTTT.

In its sample, this clone was seen a few times. This chain uses TRBV5-4 with TRBJ1-2, with 7 bases fitting TRBD1. The CDR3 extends over 14 amino acids. After removal of 1 base from V and 7 bases from J, the junction contained 7 bases not matched to a gene. Germline lookup yields CDR1 SGHNT and CDR2 YYREEE (reference sequence). CDR3 nucleotide sequence: TGTGCCAGCAGCTTGCTTCAGGGGGTTAGTGGCTACACCTTC. This codes for CASSLLQGVSGYTF.

This chain links TRBV12-3 or TRBV12-4 with TRBJ2-4; unclear D gene. Between the trimmed V and J ends, which lost 6 bases and 8 bases, there was a span of 11 bases. The CDR3 loop spans 12 amino acids. The CDR3 DNA sequence: TGTGCCAGCAGGCTTAGTAGTCACATTCAGTACTTC. This codes for CASRLSSHIQYF.

J is TRBJ2-3 and V is TRBV27; D might be TRBD1 (6 bases). Germline V CDR1 and CDR2: MNHEY, SMNVEV (reference sequence). This CDR3 has 15 amino acids. Trimming removed 7 bases from V and 2 bases from J, with 16 bases in between. Written as DNA, the CDR3 is TGTGCCAGCATCCCACAGGGTTTGAACACAGATACGCAGTATTTT. Translating it yields CASIPQGLNTDTQYF.